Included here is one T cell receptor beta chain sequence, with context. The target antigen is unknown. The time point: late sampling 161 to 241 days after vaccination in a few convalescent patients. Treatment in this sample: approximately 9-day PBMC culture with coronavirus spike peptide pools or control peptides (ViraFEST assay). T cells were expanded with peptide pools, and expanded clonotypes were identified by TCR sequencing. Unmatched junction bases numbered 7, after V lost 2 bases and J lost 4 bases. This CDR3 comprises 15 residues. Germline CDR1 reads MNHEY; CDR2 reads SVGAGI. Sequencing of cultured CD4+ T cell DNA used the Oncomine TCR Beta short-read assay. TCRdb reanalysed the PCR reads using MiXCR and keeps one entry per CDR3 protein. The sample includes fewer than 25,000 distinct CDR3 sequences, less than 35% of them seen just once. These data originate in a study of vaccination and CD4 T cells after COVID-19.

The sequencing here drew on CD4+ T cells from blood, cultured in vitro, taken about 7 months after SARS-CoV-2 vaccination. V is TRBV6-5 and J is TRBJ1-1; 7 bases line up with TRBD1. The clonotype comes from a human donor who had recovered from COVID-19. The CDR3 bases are TGTGCCAGCAGTTACCGACAGGGAGGGAGCACTGAAGCTTTCTTT. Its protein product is CASSYRQGGSTEAFF.